The rows below give T cell receptor beta chains drawn from one sample of a study of metastatic and nonmetastatic thyroid tumors. TCRdb re-called clones from the PCR reads using MiXCR. This table has 35,000 to 40,000 clones, more than 25% appearing once. Input material: blood. The receptors were gathered from a male donor with papillary thyroid cancer or a benign thyroid nodule (not recorded which). Some clones in this sample may be carry-over from other donors' samples. Each CDR3 is given without its conserved first and last residue. The D gene is left open where the match is weak.

v_call	d_call	cdr3_aa
TRBV5-5	.	ASSLVNERLF
TRBV11-2	.	ASSFASVNTGELF
TRBV28	.	ASSLGPRDTQY
TRBV15	.	ATGEHYNEQF
TRBV13	.	ASSSDRTYGYT
TRBV15	TRBD1	ATSRDYGTGREQY
TRBV5-1	.	ASGSGGLIEKLF
TRBV6-1	TRBD2	ASSPFAGAHYEQY
TRBV3-1	TRBD1	ASSQGDRATNEKLF
TRBV2	TRBD1	ASNRDRGTLTNQPQH
TRBV5-1	TRBD1	ASSSTGGSYEQY
TRBV4-1	.	ASSHDTGMDGYT
TRBV6-5	TRBD2	ASSLLPGGTYEQY
TRBV19	.	ASRGTETGYT
TRBV6-2/TRBV6-3	TRBD2	ASTFSGSTGELF
TRBV2	TRBD2	ASSEASGRLNEQF
TRBV5-1	TRBD1	ASRPGSTGQGVNEQF
TRBV11-2	TRBD1	ASSRLDRGASEQY
TRBV6-6	TRBD1	ASSYSAGGTEAF
TRBV28	.	ASRLNRGTEAF
TRBV20-1	.	SAPMGGNTEAF
TRBV7-9	TRBD1	ASSPGQGPEKLF
TRBV20-1	.	SASRRDTQY